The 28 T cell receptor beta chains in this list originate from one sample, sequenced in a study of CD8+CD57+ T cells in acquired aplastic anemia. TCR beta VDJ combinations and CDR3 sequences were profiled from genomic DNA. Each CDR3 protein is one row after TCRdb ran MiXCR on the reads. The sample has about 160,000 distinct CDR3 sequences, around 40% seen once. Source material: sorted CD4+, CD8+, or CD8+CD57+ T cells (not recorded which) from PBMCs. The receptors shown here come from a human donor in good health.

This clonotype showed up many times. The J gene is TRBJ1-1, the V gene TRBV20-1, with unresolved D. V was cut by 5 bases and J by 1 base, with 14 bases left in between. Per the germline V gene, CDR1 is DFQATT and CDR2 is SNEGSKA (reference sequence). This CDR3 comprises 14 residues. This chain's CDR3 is CSAPEGGKNTEAFF. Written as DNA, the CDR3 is TGCAGTGCTCCAGAGGGTGGTAAGAACACTGAAGCTTTCTTT.

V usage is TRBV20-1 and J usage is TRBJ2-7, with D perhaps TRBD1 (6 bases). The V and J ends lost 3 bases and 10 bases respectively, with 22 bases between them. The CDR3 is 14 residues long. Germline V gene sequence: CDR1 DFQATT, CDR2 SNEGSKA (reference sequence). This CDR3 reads CSARPRTAPSEQYF. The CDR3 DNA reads TGCAGTGCTAGGCCTAGGACAGCCCCTTCCGAACAGTACTTC.

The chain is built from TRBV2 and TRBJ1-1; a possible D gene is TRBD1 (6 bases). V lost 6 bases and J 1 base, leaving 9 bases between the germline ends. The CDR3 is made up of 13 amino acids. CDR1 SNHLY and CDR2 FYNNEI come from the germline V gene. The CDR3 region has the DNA TGTGCCAGCAGGACGGACAGGAACACTGAAGCTTTCTTT. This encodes CASRTDRNTEAFF.

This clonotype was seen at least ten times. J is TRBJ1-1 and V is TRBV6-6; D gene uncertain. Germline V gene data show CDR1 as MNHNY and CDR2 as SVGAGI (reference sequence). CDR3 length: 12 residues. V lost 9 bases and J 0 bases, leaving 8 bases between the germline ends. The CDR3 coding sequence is TGTGCCAGTCTAGGCATGAACACTGAAGCTTTCTTT. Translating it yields CASLGMNTEAFF.

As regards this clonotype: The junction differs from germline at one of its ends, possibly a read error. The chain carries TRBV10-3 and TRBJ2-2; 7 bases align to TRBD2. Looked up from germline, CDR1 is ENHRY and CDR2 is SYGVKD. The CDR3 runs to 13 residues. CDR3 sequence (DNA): TGTGCCATCAGTGACCCTCTCCGGGAGGAGCAGTTTTTT. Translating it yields CAISDPLREEQFF.

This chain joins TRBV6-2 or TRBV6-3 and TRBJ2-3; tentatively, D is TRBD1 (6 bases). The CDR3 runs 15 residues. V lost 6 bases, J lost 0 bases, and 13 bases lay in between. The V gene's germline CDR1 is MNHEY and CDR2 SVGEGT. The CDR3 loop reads CASSHGRGSTDTQYF. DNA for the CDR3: TGTGCCAGCAGCCACGGCAGGGGAAGCACAGATACGCAGTATTTT.

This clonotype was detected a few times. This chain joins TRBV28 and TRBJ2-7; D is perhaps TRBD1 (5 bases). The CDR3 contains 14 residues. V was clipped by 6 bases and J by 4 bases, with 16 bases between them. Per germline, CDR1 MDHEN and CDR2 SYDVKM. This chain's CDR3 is CASRVMTASYEQYF. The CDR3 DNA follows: TGTGCCAGCAGGGTTATGACAGCAAGTTACGAGCAGTACTTC.

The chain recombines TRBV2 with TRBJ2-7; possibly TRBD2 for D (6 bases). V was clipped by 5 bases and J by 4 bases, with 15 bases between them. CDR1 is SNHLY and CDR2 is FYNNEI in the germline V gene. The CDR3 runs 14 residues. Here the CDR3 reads CASSTGAPQYEQYF. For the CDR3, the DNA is TGTGCCAGCAGTACGGGAGCGCCTCAGTACGAGCAGTACTTC. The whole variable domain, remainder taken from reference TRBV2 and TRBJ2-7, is EPEVTQTPSHQVTQMGQEVILRCVPISNHLYFYWYRQILGQKVEFLVSFYNNEISEKSEIFDDQFSVERPDGSNFTLKIRSTKLEDSAMYFCASSTGAPQYEQYFGPGTRLTVT.

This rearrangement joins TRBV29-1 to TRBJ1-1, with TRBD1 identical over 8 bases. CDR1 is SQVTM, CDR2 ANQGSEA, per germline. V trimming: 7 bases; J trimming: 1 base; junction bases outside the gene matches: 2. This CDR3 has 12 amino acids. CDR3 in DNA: TGCAGCGGTGACAGGGGGAACACTGAAGCTTTCTTT. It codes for CSGDRGNTEAFF.

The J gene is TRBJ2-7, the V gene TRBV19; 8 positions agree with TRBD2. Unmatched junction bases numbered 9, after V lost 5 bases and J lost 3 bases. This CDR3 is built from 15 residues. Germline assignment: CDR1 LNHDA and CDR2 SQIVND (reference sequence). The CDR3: CASSWGGGLNYEQYF. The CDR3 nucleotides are TGTGCCAGTAGTTGGGGCGGGGGGCTGAACTACGAGCAGTACTTC.

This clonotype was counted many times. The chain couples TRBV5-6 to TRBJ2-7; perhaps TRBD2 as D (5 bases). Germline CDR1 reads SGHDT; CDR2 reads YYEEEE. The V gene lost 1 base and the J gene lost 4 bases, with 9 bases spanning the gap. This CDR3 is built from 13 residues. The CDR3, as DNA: TGTGCCAGCAGCTTGATCGGGGTGTACGAGCAGTACTTC. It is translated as CASSLIGVYEQYF.

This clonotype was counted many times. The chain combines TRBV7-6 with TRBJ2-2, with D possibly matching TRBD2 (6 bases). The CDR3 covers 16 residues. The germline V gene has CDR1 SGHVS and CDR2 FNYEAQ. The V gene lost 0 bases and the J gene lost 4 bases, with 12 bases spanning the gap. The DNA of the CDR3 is TGTGCCAGCAGCTTAGCCGAGGGACTGATCACCGGGGAGCTGTTTTTT. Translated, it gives CASSLAEGLITGELFF.

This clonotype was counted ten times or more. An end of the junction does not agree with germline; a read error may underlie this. The CDR3 region is CSARGDKNNEQFF. In nucleotides, the CDR3 is TGCAGTGCGAGAGGGGACAAGAACAATGAGCAGTTCTTC. V gene TRBV20-1 combines with J gene TRBJ2-1, with D possibly being TRBD1 (6 bases). From germline, CDR1 is DFQATT and CDR2 SNEGSKA (reference sequence). This CDR3 region has 13 residues.

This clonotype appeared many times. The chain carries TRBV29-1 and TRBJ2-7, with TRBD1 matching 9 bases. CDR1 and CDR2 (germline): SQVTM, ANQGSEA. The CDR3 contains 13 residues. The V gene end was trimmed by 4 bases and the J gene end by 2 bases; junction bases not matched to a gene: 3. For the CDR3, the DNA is TGCAGCGTTGCCCGGGACAGGGCCTACGAGCAGTACTTC. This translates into CSVARDRAYEQYF.

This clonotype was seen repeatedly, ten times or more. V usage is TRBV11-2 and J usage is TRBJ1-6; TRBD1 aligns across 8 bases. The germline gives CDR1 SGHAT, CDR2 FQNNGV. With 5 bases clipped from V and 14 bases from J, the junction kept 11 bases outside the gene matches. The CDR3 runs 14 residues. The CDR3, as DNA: TGTGCCAGCAGCCTTTCCGGGACAGGTTCCACCCTCCACTTT. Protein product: CASSLSGTGSTLHF.

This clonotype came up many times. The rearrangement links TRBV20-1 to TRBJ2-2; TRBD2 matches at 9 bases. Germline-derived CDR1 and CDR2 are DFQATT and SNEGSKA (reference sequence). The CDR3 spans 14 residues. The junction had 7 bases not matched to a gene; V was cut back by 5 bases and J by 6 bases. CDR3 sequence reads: CSAPFQRGAGELFF. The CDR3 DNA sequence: TGCAGTGCTCCTTTTCAGCGGGGGGCCGGGGAGCTGTTTTTT.

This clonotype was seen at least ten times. The CDR3 DNA is TGTGCCATCAGTGATCCTAAACCGGGACACCAGGCCTACGAGCAGTACTTC. Translating it yields CAISDPKPGHQAYEQYF. The genes are TRBV10-3 and TRBJ2-7; possible D gene TRBD1, 6 bases. V lost 3 bases, J lost 2 bases, and 20 bases lay in between. The CDR3 runs 17 residues. Germline V CDR1 and CDR2: ENHRY, SYGVKD.

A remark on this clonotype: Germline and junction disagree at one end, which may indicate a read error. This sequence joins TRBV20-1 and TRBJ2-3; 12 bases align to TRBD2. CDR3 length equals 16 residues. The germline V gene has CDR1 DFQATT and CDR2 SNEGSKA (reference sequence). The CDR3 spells CSASALAGGDWDTQYF. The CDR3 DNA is TGCAGCGCTAGTGCACTAGCGGGAGGAGACTGGGATACGCAGTATTTT.

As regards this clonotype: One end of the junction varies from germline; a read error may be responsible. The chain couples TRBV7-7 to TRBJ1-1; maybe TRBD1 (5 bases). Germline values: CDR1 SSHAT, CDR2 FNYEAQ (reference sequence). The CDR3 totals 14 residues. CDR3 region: CASSLGGEDAEAFF. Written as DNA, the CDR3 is TGTGCTAGCAGCCTTGGGGGGGAGGACGCTGAAGCTTTCTTT.

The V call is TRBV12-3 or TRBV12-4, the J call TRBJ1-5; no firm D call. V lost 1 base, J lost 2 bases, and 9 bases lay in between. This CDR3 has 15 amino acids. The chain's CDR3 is CASSLGISGNQPQHF. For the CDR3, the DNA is TGTGCCAGCAGTTTAGGGATTAGCGGCAATCAGCCCCAGCATTTT.

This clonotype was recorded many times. The CDR3: CASSPRPFEQYF. The CDR3 DNA reads as TGTGCCAGCAGTCCCCGCCCGTTCGAGCAGTACTTC. This chain links TRBV28 with TRBJ2-7; no clear D. Germline CDR1 MDHEN, CDR2 SYDVKM. The V end lost 5 bases, the J end lost 6 bases, and 11 bases lay between the germline ends. CDR3 size: 12 residues.

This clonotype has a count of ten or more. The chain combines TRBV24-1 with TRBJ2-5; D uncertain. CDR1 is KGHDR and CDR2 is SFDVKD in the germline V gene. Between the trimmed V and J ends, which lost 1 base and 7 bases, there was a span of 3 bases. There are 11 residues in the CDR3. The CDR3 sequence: CATSDFVTQYF. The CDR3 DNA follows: TGTGCCACCAGTGATTTTGTGACCCAGTACTTC.

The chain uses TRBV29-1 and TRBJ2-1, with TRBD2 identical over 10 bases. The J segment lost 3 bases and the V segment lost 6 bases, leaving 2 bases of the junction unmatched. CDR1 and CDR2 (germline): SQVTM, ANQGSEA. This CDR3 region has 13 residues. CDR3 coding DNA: TGCAGCGTGAGCGGGAGGGGCTACAATGAGCAGTTCTTC. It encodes CSVSGRGYNEQFF.

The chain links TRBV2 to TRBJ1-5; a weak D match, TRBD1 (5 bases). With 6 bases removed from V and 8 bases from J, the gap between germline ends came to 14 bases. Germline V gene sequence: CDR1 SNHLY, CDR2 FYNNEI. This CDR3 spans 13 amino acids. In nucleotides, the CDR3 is TGTGCCAGCAGCTTGCAGGGACTGAAGCCCCAGCATTTT. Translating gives CASSLQGLKPQHF.

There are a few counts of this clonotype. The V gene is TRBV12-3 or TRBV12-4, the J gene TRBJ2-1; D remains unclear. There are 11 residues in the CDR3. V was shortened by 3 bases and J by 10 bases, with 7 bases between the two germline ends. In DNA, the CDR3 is TGTGCCAGCAGTTTTTATATAGAGCAGTTCTTC. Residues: CASSFYIEQFF.

CDR3 bases: TGCAGCGTTGTCTCCGGGACAGCCTACGAGCAGTACTTC. Its protein product is CSVVSGTAYEQYF. The chain employs TRBV29-1 and TRBJ2-7, with 7 bases that match TRBD1. V lost 4 bases and J lost 2; bases outside the gene matches: 5. CDR1 is SQVTM and CDR2 is ANQGSEA in the germline V gene. There are 13 residues in the CDR3.

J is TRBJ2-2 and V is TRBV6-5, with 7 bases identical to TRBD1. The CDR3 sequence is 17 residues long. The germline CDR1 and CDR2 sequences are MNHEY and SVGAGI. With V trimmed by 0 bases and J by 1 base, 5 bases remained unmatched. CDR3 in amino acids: CASSYSRGRRNTGELFF. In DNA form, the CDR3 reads TGTGCCAGCAGTTACTCAAGGGGGCGAAGGAACACCGGGGAGCTGTTTTTT.

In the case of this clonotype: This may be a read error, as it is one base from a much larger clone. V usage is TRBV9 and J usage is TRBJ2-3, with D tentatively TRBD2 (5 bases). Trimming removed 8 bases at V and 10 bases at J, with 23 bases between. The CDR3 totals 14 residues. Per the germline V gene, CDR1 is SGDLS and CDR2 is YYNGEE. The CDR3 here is CAREGRAPQLAQYF. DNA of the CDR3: TGTGCCAGGGAAGGGCGGGCTCCACAGTTGGCGCAGTATTTT.